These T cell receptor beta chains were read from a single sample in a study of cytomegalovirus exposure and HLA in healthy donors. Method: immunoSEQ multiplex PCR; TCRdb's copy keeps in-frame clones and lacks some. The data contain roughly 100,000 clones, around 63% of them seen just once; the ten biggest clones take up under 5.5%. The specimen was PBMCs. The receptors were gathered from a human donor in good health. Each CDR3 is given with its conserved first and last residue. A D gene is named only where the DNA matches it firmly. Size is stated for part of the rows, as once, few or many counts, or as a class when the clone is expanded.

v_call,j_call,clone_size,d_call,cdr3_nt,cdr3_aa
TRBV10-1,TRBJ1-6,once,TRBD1,TGCGCCAGCAGTGAATCCCGTACAGGGGCCTCACCCCTCCACTTT,CASSESRTGASPLHF
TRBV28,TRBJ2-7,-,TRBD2,TGTGCCAGCACCCGAACCGGACTAGCGGGAGTCGAGCAGTACTTC,CASTRTGLAGVEQYF
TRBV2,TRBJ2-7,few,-,TGTGCCAGCACCCCTACTAGCCACGAGCAGTACTTC,CASTPTSHEQYF
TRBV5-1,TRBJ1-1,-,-,TGCGCCAGCAGCTTGCAGGGTCGCTCTGAAGCTTTCTTT,CASSLQGRSEAFF
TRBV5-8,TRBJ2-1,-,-,TGTGCCAGCAGCTTTTTTCTTACAGGGCTCGATGAGCAGTTCTTC,CASSFFLTGLDEQFF
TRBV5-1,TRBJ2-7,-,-,TGCGCCAGCAGCTCCGCCCTGGCCGGGACTGCGGCCTCCTACGAGCAGTACTTC,CASSSALAGTAASYEQYF
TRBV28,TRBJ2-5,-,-,TGTGCCAGCGGGAGATCGAGCGAGACCCAGTACTTC,CASGRSSETQYF
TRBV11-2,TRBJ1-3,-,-,TGTGCCAGCAGCTTAGTTACCCATAGCTCTGGAAACACCATATATTTT,CASSLVTHSSGNTIYF
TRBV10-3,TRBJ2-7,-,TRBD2,TGTGCCATCATTCTCTCCCGGGAGGACTACGAGCAGTACTTC,CAIILSREDYEQYF
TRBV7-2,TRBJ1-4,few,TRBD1,TGTGCCAGCAGCTTAGCCCCGCTGACAGGGGTAGGCGAAAAACTGTTTTTT,CASSLAPLTGVGEKLFF
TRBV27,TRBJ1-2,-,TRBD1,TGTGCCAGCAGTCCAAACAGGGGCCGGGGTGACTACACCTTC,CASSPNRGRGDYTF
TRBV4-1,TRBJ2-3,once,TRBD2,TGCGCCAGCAGCAACGTCGTTAGACTAGCGGGAGTCGAGGGTACGCAGTATTTT,CASSNVVRLAGVEGTQYF
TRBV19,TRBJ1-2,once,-,TGTGCCAGTAGTATCTGGTCGGGAGGAGGTGAGAATGGCTACACCTTC,CASSIWSGGGENGYTF
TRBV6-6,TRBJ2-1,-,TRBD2,TGTGCCAGCAGTTCAGGACTAGCGGTAAAGTACAATGAGCAGTTCTTC,CASSSGLAVKYNEQFF
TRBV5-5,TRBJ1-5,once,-,TGTGCCAGCAGCCGTAGTGACACTCGCAATCAGCCCCAGCATTTT,CASSRSDTRNQPQHF
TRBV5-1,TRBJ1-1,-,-,TGCGCCAGCAGCTCTACCCCCGACAGAAAAGCTTTCTTT,CASSSTPDRKAFF
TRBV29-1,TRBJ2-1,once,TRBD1,TGCAGCGTTGAAGTTTTCCCACAGGGGAGCTCCTACAATGAGCAGTTCTTC,CSVEVFPQGSSYNEQFF
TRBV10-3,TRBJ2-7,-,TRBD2,TGTGCCATCAGTGGGACTAGCGGTTACTACGAGCAGTACTTC,CAISGTSGYYEQYF